This TCR beta chain was observed in a study of siplizumab effects on memory and regulatory T cells. Findings and caveats of the study: Siplizumab conditions gave an average of around 70% Treg-derived mappable alloreactive CD4+ clones, versus about 25% for controls. Confirmation that proliferating Tregs from siplizumab cultures had suppressive function was not obtained. Many proliferating CD4+ or CD8+ clones remained unclassified. Roughly 75-97% of them could not be assigned either a naive or a memory phenotype. In the presence of siplizumab, alloreactive sequences traceable to unstimulated CD4+ memory cells were significantly reduced.

The method was immunoSEQ multiplex PCR; TCRdb's version includes in-frame clones alone and lacks a portion of them. The sample shows 90,000 to 120,000 clones, 92% of them seen only once. Concerning this clone: The target antigen is unknown.

This CDR3 spans 17 amino acids. CDR1 is SGHNT, CDR2 YYREEE, per germline (reference sequence). The J segment lost 5 bases and the V segment lost 4 bases, leaving 17 bases of the junction unmatched. What was sequenced was Tregs sorted from blood. The gene calls are TRBV5-4 and TRBJ2-5; 7 bases agree with TRBD2. This receptor was obtained from a human donor in good health. The CDR3 DNA reads TGTGCCAGCAGCGCGGGGGTCCAGGCCCCGACGGAGGAGACCCAGTACTTC. Protein: CASSAGVQAPTEETQYF.